A single sample is the source of the 25 T cell receptor beta chains below, sequenced in a study of T cells in localized non-small cell lung cancer. Repertoires were generated with immunoSEQ multiplex PCR, while TCRdb's copy carries only in-frame clones and drops some. The data hold around 53,000 clones, with around 80% observed a single time. The material sequenced was PBMCs, taken before any cancer treatment. The receptors were sampled from a woman aged 40-70 years with stage II lung adenocarcinoma.

This rearrangement joins TRBV2 to TRBJ2-1; 7 nucleotides agree with TRBD2. The CDR3 is made up of 14 amino acids. From germline, CDR1 is SNHLY and CDR2 FYNNEI. Germline trimming cut 6 bases from V and 3 bases from J; bases unmatched to any gene: 5. The CDR3 is CASRGRGIYNEQFF. The CDR3 region has the DNA TGTGCCAGCAGAGGGCGGGGGATCTACAATGAGCAGTTCTTC.

The chain recombines TRBV19 with TRBJ2-5; possibly TRBD2 for D (5 bases). The CDR3 is made up of 18 amino acids. V shed 4 bases and J shed 8 bases, with 29 bases lying between them. Germline assignment: CDR1 LNHDA and CDR2 SQIVND (reference sequence). The CDR3 sequence: CASSKRAERALSAGTQYF. The CDR3 DNA follows: TGTGCCAGTAGTAAGAGGGCTGAACGAGCCCTAAGTGCCGGCACCCAGTACTTC. Supplemented by reference TRBV19 and TRBJ2-5, the full variable domain reads DGGITQSPKYLFRKEGQNVTLSCEQNLNHDAMYWYRQDPGQGLRLIYYSQIVNDFQKGDIAEGYSVSREKKESFPLTVTSAQKNPTAFYLCASSKRAERALSAGTQYFGPGTRLLVL.

The V and J genes are TRBV6-4 and TRBJ2-1, with D perhaps matching TRBD1 (5 bases). The V end was cut by 3 bases, the J end by 7 bases, with 13 bases between. Germline V lookup: CDR1 MRHNA, CDR2 SNTAGT. The CDR3 is 14 residues long. This CDR3 reads CASSEEQGGNEQFF. The DNA of the CDR3 is TGTGCCAGCAGTGAAGAGCAGGGTGGGAATGAGCAGTTCTTC.

The CDR3: CASSLGQGYTGELFF. CDR3 coding DNA: TGTGCCAGCAGCTTAGGCCAGGGATACACCGGGGAGCTGTTTTTT. V usage is TRBV13 and J usage is TRBJ2-2; a weak D match, TRBD1 (5 bases). The CDR3 consists of 15 residues. Deletions cut 0 bases from V and 3 bases from J, with 8 bases between. Germline V gene data show CDR1 as PRHDT and CDR2 as FYEKMQ (reference sequence).

This rearrangement joins TRBV7-9 to TRBJ1-4, with 7 bases identical to TRBD1. CDR1 SEHNR and CDR2 FQNEAQ come from the germline V gene (reference sequence). The CDR3 covers 16 residues. Trimming at V came to 1 base and at J to 8 bases, leaving 10 bases not matched to a gene. The CDR3 DNA follows: TGTGCCAGCAGCTTAGTCAGGGGGAGCATGGAAGAAAAACTGTTTTTT. It yields the protein CASSLVRGSMEEKLFF.

This chain joins TRBV7-9 and TRBJ2-5, with a tentative D call TRBD2 (6 bases). V lost 0 bases to trimming and J lost 5 bases, with 13 bases between them. The CDR3 has 15 residues. The germline gives CDR1 SEHNR, CDR2 FQNEAQ (reference sequence). CDR3 residues: CASSLAGGSVETQYF. The CDR3 nucleotides read TGTGCCAGCAGCTTAGCGGGGGGATCGGTCGAGACCCAGTACTTC.

The rearrangement joins TRBV7-9 to TRBJ1-2; the D gene is possibly TRBD1 (6 bases). Germline V lookup: CDR1 SEHNR, CDR2 FQNEAQ (reference sequence). The CDR3 is made up of 15 amino acids. V lost 5 bases, J lost 2 bases, and 15 bases lay in between. This chain's CDR3 is CASSITSTGNYGYTF. The DNA for the CDR3 is TGTGCCAGCAGCATAACCTCGACAGGAAACTATGGCTACACCTTC. Full variable domain (outside the CDR3, taken from reference TRBV7-9 and TRBJ1-2): DTGVSQNPRHKITKRGQNVTFRCDPISEHNRLYWYRQTLGQGPEFLTYFQNEAQLEKSRLLSDRFSAERPKGSFSTLEIQRTEQGDSAMYLCASSITSTGNYGYTFGSGTRLTVV.

The chain employs TRBV23-1 and TRBJ2-7; 7 bases are a match to TRBD2. TRBV23-1 belongs to the ORF category, with a function that is uncertain. Trimming removed 1 base from V and 1 base from J; junction bases left unmatched: 7. The CDR3 is 16 residues long. Written as DNA, the CDR3 is TGCGCCAGCAGTCAATTCGCAGGGAGGGGATCCTACGAGCAGTACTTC. It codes for CASSQFAGRGSYEQYF.

This chain links TRBV6-5 with TRBJ1-2, with TRBD1 identical over 7 bases. Germline CDR1 and CDR2: MNHEY and SVGAGI. The CDR3 sequence is 14 residues long. After removal of 7 bases from V and 4 bases from J, the junction contained 9 bases not matched to a gene. CDR3 amino acids: CASTRQGLLYGYTF. Here the CDR3 DNA reads TGTGCCAGCACCCGACAGGGCCTTCTCTATGGCTACACCTTC.

V is TRBV10-3 and J is TRBJ2-1; a weak D match, TRBD2 (6 bases). CDR1 and CDR2 from the germline V gene are ENHRY and SYGVKD. The V end lost 4 bases, the J end lost 0 bases, and 13 bases lay between the germline ends. The CDR3 sequence is 16 residues long. In DNA, the CDR3 is TGTGCCATCAGTGCGTCTAGCGCCAGCTCCTACAATGAGCAGTTCTTC. Translated, it gives CAISASSASSYNEQFF.

This rearrangement joins TRBV11-2 to TRBJ1-2; 10 positions agree with TRBD1. This CDR3 is 13 amino acids long. Germline CDR1 reads SGHAT; CDR2 reads FQNNGV. V lost 5 bases, J lost 7 bases, and 4 bases stayed unmatched. The CDR3 DNA is TGTGCCAGCAGCCCCGGGACAGGGGCTGGCTACACCTTC. Translated, it gives CASSPGTGAGYTF.

The chain combines TRBV7-8 with TRBJ1-2; no firm D call. Trimming removed 1 base from V and 4 bases from J, with 7 bases in between. The germline V gene has CDR1 SGHVS and CDR2 FQNEAQ. The CDR3 spans 13 residues. CDR3 bases: TGTGCCAGCAGCTTAGGGACGGTCTATGGCTACACCTTC. This gives the protein CASSLGTVYGYTF.

The chain is built from TRBV5-1 and TRBJ2-2, with 8 bases that match TRBD1. J lost 8 bases, V lost 0 bases, and 9 bases had no gene match. Germline values: CDR1 SGHRS, CDR2 YFSETQ. The CDR3 has 16 residues. The CDR3 spells CASSLADRGAGGELFF. The CDR3 DNA follows: TGCGCCAGCAGCTTGGCCGACAGGGGAGCCGGGGGGGAGCTGTTTTTT.

Turning to this clone: Its ends do not fully match the called genes, so a read error is possible. This sequence joins TRBV7-7 and TRBJ2-5, with TRBD2 matching over 8 bases. Germline V gene lookup returns CDR1 SSHAT and CDR2 FNYEAQ (reference sequence). CDR3 length equals 14 residues. DNA of the CDR3: TGTGCTAGCAGCCCAACGGGGGGGGCAGAGACCCAGTACTTC. Amino acids: CASSPTGGAETQYF.

This chain links TRBV6-4 with TRBJ1-2; D might be TRBD1 (6 bases). CDR3 size: 13 residues. Per the germline V gene, CDR1 is MRHNA and CDR2 is SNTAGT. The V end was cut by 6 bases, the J end by 6 bases, with 14 bases between. The DNA for the CDR3 is TGTGCCAGCAGCCAGGGGTTTACTAATGGCTACACCTTC. The encoded protein is CASSQGFTNGYTF.

CDR3: CASRLLGYEQYF. As DNA, the CDR3 is TGTGCCAGCAGGCTGTTGGGGTACGAGCAGTACTTC. V usage is TRBV2 and J usage is TRBJ2-7; D call uncertain. Trimming took 6 bases from V and 4 from J, leaving 10 bases between them. CDR1 and CDR2 from the germline V gene are SNHLY and FYNNEI. CDR3 length: 12 amino acids.

This clone was found once. CDR3 DNA: TGTGCCTGGAGTGGACCCCACAGGGGCGTAGGTGAGCAGTACTTC. It translates to CAWSGPHRGVGEQYF. V gene TRBV30 combines with J gene TRBJ2-7, with 7 bases lining up with TRBD1. Germline V lookup: CDR1 GTSNPN, CDR2 SVGIG (reference sequence). This CDR3 has 15 amino acids. The junction had 13 bases not matched to a gene; V was cut back by 1 base and J by 7 bases. Based on the CDR3 plus reference TRBV30 and TRBJ2-7, the full variable domain is SQTIHQWPATLVQPVGSPLSLECTVEGTSNPNLYWYRQAAGRGLQLLFYSVGIGQISSEVPQNLSASRPQDRQFILSSKKLLLSDSGFYLCAWSGPHRGVGEQYFGPGTRLTVT.

This chain's CDR3 is CASGDSLRTGELFF. CDR3 coding DNA: TGCGCCAGCGGGGACAGTTTGAGGACCGGGGAGCTGTTTTTT. This chain links TRBV10-1 with TRBJ2-2; 7 bases line up with TRBD1. Germline CDR1 is WNHNN and CDR2 is SYGVQD (reference sequence). Unmatched junction bases numbered 8, after V lost 8 bases and J lost 5 bases. CDR3 length: 14 amino acids.

V is TRBV6-1 and J is TRBJ2-7; maybe TRBD1 (5 bases). The CDR3 has 14 amino acids. From germline, CDR1 is MNHNS and CDR2 SASEGT. The V end was cut by 2 bases, the J end by 6 bases, with 14 bases between. CDR3 in amino acids: CASSENPNQGEQYF. CDR3 bases: TGTGCCAGCAGTGAAAATCCGAATCAGGGCGAGCAGTACTTC.

V and J are TRBV2 and TRBJ1-6; D is unresolved. Germline CDR1 SNHLY, CDR2 FYNNEI. V lost 3 bases and J lost 1, with 10 bases in between. The CDR3 totals 16 residues. The DNA for the CDR3 is TGTGCCAGCAGTGATCCCACGCGGTCCTATAATTCACCCCTCCACTTT. Translated, it gives CASSDPTRSYNSPLHF.

The chain uses TRBV6-5 and TRBJ2-1; D is unresolved. Germline V gives CDR1 MNHEY, CDR2 SVGAGI. Trimming took 0 bases from V and 0 from J, leaving 6 bases between them. The CDR3 is 15 amino acids. The CDR3 DNA is TGTGCCAGCAGTTACTCCCGGAACTCCTACAATGAGCAGTTCTTC. Translation: CASSYSRNSYNEQFF.

The rearrangement uses TRBV14 and TRBJ1-5; D remains unclear. V was trimmed by 0 bases and J by 6 bases, leaving 12 bases between them. The CDR3 has 15 amino acids. The germline V gene encodes CDR1 SGHDN and CDR2 FVKESK. CDR3 sequence reads: CASSQDLSPGQPQHF. The CDR3 DNA reads as TGTGCCAGCAGCCAAGATTTGAGTCCAGGTCAGCCCCAGCATTTT. Supplemented by reference TRBV14 and TRBJ1-5, the full variable domain reads EAGVTQFPSHSVIEKGQTVTLRCDPISGHDNLYWYRRVMGKEIKFLLHFVKESKQDESGMPNNRFLAERTGGTYSTLKVQPAELEDSGVYFCASSQDLSPGQPQHFGDGTRLSIL.

The chain recombines TRBV28 with TRBJ2-2; D possibly corresponds to TRBD1 (6 bases). This CDR3 region has 14 residues. V lost 6 bases to trimming and J lost 4 bases, with 12 bases between them. CDR1 is MDHEN and CDR2 is SYDVKM in the germline V gene. The CDR3: CASREQGSTGELFF. CDR3 DNA sequence: TGTGCCAGCAGAGAACAGGGAAGCACCGGGGAGCTGTTTTTT. The variable domain in full, completed from reference TRBV28 and TRBJ2-2, reads DVKVTQSSRYLVKRTGEKVFLECVQDMDHENMFWYRQDPGLGLRLIYFSYDVKMKEKGDIPEGYSVSREKKERFSLILESASTNQTSMYLCASREQGSTGELFFGEGSRLTVL.

The chain recombines TRBV7-3 with TRBJ2-1; the D gene is possibly TRBD1 (7 bases). V lost 5 bases to trimming and J lost 4 bases, with 12 bases between them. The CDR3 is 14 amino acids. CDR1 and CDR2 (germline): SGHTA, FQGTGA. The CDR3 is CASSRGTAYNEQFF. DNA of the CDR3: TGTGCCAGCAGCCGGGGGACAGCTTACAATGAGCAGTTCTTC.

The chain employs TRBV7-3 and TRBJ1-5; D possibly corresponds to TRBD1 (5 bases). The CDR3 consists of 16 residues. The germline V gene encodes CDR1 SGHTA and CDR2 FQGTGA. Trimming left V 0 bases short and J 6 bases short, with 15 bases between. CDR3 nucleotides: TGTGCCAGCAGCTTAACGTACAGCAATGGGGGTCAGCCCCAGCATTTT. Encoded protein: CASSLTYSNGGQPQHF.